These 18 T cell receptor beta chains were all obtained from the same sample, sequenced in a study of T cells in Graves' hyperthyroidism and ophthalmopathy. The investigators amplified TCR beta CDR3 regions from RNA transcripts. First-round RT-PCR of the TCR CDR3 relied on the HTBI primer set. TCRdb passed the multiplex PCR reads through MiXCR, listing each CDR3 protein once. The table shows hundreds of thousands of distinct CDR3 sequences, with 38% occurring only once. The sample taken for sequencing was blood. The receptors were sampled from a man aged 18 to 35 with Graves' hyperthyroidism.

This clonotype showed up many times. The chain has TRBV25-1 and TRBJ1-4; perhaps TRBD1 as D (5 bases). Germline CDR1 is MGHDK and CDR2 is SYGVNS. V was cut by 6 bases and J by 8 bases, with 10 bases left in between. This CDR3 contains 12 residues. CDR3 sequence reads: CASSGTGEKLFF. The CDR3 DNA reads TGTGCCAGCAGCGGGACGGGAGAAAAACTGTTTTTT.

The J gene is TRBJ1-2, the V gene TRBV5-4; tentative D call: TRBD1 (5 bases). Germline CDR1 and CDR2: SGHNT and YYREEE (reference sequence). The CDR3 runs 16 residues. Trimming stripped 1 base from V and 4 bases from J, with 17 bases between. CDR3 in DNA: TGTGCCAGCAGCTTGCGGGACCCCTATAGGGGCTATGGCTACACCTTC. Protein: CASSLRDPYRGYGYTF. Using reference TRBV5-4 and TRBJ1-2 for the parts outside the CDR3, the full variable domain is ETGVTQSPTHLIKTRGQQVTLRCSSQSGHNTVSWYQQALGQGPQFIFQYYREEENGRGNFPPRFSGLQFPNYSSELNVNALELDDSALYLCASSLRDPYRGYGYTFGSGTRLTVV.

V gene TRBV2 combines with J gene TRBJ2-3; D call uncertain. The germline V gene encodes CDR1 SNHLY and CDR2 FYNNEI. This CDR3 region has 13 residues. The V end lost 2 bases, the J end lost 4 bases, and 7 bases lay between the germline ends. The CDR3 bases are TGTGCCAGCAGTGAATATCGGGCAGATACGCAGTATTTT. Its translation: CASSEYRADTQYF. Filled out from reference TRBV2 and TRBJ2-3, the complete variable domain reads EPEVTQTPSHQVTQMGQEVILRCVPISNHLYFYWYRQILGQKVEFLVSFYNNEISEKSEIFDDQFSVERPDGSNFTLKIRSTKLEDSAMYFCASSEYRADTQYFGPGTRLTVL.

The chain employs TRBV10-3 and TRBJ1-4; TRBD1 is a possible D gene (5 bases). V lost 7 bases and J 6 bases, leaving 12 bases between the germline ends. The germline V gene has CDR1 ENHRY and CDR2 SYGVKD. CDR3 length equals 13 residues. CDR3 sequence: CAITQGEDEKLFF. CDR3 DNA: TGTGCCATCACGCAGGGTGAGGATGAAAAACTGTTTTTT.

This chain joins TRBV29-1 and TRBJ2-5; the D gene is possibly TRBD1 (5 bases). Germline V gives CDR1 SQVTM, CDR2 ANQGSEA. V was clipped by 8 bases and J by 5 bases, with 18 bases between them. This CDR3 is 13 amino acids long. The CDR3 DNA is TGCAGCCCAGCCGGCAGGGCCGGGGAGACCCAGTACTTC. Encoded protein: CSPAGRAGETQYF.

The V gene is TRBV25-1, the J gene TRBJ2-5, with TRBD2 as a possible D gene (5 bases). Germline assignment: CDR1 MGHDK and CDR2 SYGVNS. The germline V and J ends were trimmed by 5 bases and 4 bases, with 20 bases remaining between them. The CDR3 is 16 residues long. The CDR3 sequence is CASSHNVGVVGETQYF. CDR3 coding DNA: TGTGCCAGCAGTCATAACGTCGGGGTGGTTGGAGAGACCCAGTACTTC.

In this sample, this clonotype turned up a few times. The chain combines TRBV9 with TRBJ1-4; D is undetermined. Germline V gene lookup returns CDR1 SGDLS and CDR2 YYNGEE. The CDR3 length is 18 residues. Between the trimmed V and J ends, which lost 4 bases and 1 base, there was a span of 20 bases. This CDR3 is CASSQAVRTGRTNEKLFF. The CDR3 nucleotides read TGTGCCAGCAGCCAAGCGGTCAGGACTGGTCGAACTAATGAAAAACTGTTTTTT.

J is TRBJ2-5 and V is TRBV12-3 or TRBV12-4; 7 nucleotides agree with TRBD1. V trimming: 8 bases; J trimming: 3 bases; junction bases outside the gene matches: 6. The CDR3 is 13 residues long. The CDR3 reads CASSTTGEETQYF. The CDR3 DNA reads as TGTGCCAGCTCAACTACAGGGGAAGAGACCCAGTACTTC.

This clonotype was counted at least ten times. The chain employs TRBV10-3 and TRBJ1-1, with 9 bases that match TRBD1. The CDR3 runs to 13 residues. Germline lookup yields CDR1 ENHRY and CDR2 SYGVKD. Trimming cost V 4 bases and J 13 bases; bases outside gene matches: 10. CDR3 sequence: CAISGDREVVGFF. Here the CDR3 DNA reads TGTGCCATCAGTGGGGACAGGGAGGTTGTCGGTTTCTTT.

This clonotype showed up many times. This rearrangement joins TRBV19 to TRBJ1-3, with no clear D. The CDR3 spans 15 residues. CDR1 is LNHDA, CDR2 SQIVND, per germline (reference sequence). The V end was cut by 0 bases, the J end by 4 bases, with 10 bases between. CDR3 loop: CASSIDRRSGNTIYF. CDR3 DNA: TGTGCCAGTAGTATAGACCGCAGATCCGGAAACACCATATATTTT.

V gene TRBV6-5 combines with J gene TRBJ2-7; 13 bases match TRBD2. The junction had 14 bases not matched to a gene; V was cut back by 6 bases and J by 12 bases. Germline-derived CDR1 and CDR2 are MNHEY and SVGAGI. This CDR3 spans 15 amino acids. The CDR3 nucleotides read TGTGCCAGCAGATATACCGGGACTAGCGGGAAGGGCCTGTACTTC. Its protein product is CASRYTGTSGKGLYF.

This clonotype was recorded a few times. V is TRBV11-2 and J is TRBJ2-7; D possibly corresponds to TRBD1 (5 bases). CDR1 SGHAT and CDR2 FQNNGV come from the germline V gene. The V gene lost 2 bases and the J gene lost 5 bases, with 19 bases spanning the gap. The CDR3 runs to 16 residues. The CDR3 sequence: CASSLFLSQGRHEQYF. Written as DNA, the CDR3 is TGTGCCAGCAGCTTATTCCTGAGCCAGGGTAGACACGAGCAGTACTTC.

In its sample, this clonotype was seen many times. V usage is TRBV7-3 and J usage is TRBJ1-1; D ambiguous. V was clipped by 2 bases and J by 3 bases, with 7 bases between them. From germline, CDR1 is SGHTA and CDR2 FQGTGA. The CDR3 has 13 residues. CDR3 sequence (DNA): TGTGCCAGCAGCTTAGACACTTACACTGAAGCTTTCTTT. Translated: CASSLDTYTEAFF. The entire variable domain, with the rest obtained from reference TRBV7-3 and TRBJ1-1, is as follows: GAGVSQTPSNKVTEKGKYVELRCDPISGHTALYWYRQSLGQGPEFLIYFQGTGAADDSGLPNDRFFAVRPEGSVSTLKIQRTERGDSAVYLCASSLDTYTEAFFGQGTRLTVV.

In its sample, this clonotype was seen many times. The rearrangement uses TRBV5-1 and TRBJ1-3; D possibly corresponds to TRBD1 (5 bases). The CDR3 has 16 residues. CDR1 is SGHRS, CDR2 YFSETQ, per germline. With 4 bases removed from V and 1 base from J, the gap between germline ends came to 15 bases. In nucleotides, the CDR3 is TGCGCCAGCAGCCTAACAGGTCCCTTGTCTGGAAACACCATATATTTT. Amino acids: CASSLTGPLSGNTIYF.

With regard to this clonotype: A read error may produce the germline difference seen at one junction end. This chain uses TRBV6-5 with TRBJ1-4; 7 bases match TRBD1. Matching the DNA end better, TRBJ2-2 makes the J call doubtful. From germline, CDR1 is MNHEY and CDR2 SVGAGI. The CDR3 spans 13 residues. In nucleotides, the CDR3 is TGTGCCATCAGTTACTCGACAGGGAAGGAGCTGTTTTTT. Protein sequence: CAISYSTGKELFF.

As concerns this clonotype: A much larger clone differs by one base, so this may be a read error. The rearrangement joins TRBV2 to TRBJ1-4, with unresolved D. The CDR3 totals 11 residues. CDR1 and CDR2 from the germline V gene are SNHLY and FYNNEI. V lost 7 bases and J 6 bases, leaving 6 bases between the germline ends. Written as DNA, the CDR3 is TGTGCCAGCAACGGATATGAAAAACTGTTTTTT. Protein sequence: CASNGYEKLFF.

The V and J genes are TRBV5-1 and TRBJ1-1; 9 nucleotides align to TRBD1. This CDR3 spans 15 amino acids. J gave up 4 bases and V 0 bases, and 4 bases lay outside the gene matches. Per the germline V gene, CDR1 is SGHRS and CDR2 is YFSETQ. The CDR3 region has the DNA TGCGCCAGCAGCTTGGTGGACAGGGGAGGCACTGAAGCTTTCTTT. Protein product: CASSLVDRGGTEAFF.

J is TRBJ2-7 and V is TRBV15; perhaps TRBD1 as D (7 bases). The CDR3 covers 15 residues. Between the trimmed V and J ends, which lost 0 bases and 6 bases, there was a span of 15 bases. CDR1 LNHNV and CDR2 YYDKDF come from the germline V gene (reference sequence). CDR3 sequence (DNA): TGTGCCACCAGCAGAGACAGGGGGGAAGGGGGCGAGCAGTACTTC. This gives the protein CATSRDRGEGGEQYF. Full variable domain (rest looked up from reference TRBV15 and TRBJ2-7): DAMVIQNPRYQVTQFGKPVTLSCSQTLNHNVMYWYQQKSSQAPKLLFHYYDKDFNNEADTPDNFQSRRPNTSFCFLDIRSPGLGDTAMYLCATSRDRGEGGEQYFGPGTRLTVT.